Each of the 3 T cell receptor beta chains below was sequenced from the same sample in a study of shared clonotypes between healthy human individuals. Profiled with immunoSEQ multiplex PCR; TCRdb holds only in-frame clones, not every one. The data contain some 2,000,000 clones, 90% to 97% of them singletons. The sample consisted of naive CD4+ T cells sorted from blood. Subset given: CD45RA+ positively selected. The receptor source for this set is a man between 18 and 29 years old in good health.

Notes on this clone: Other DNA variants within this sample encode the same CDR3. The chain is built from TRBV5-1 and TRBJ2-7, with 7 positions matching TRBD2. The germline CDR1 and CDR2 sequences are SGHRS and YFSETQ. The length of the CDR3 is 12 residues. J lost 4 bases, V lost 4 bases, and 2 bases had no gene match. The CDR3 coding sequence is TGCGCCAGCAGCCTGGGGGGGTACGAGCAGTACTTC. This gives the protein CASSLGGYEQYF.

V and J are TRBV5-4 and TRBJ2-2; 7 nucleotides line up with TRBD2. Germline loops: CDR1 SGHNT, CDR2 YYREEE (reference sequence). This CDR3 comprises 15 residues. Unmatched junction bases numbered 7, after V lost 4 bases and J lost 4 bases. CDR3 residues: CASSVGGFITGELFF. The CDR3 bases are TGTGCCAGCAGCGTCGGGGGGTTTATCACCGGGGAGCTGTTTTTT.

The chain is built from TRBV27 and TRBJ2-7; 8 bases map to TRBD2. After removal of 1 base from V and 3 bases from J, the junction contained 8 bases not matched to a gene. CDR1 is MNHEY and CDR2 is SMNVEV in the germline V gene (reference sequence). This CDR3 region has 16 residues. CDR3 nucleotide sequence: TGTGCCAGCAGTTTATATACCGGGACTAGTCGCTACGAGCAGTACTTC. It encodes CASSLYTGTSRYEQYF.